The 18 T cell receptor beta chains below come from one sample, sequenced in a study of regulatory T cells in long-lasting Graves disease. Libraries of TCR beta came from iRepertoire HTBI primers plus Arm-PCR of CDR3 regions. TCRdb reprocessed the multiplex PCR reads via MiXCR and lists one record per CDR3 protein. The table records approximately 540,000 distinct CDR3 sequences, 12% of them present only once. Time point described: newly diagnosed GD, antithyroid drugs for less than 3 months. From PBMCs, RNA was extracted and then used to make the TCR library. These data were also filed under a second study, of T cells in Graves' hyperthyroidism and ophthalmopathy.

This sample comprised peripheral blood mononuclear cells (PBMCs), obtained at new diagnosis, from a patient treated with antithyroid drugs. The source is a woman aged 30 to 39 with Graves disease.

This clonotype has ten or more counts. The rearrangement uses TRBV6-5 and TRBJ1-2; D is perhaps TRBD1 (6 bases). The germline V and J ends were trimmed by 0 bases and 3 bases, with 14 bases remaining between them. The CDR3 spans 16 residues. The V gene's germline CDR1 is MNHEY and CDR2 SVGAGI. The CDR3 bases are TGTGCCAGCAGTTACTCGAGCAGGACAGAGTACTATGGCTACACCTTC. Its protein is CASSYSSRTEYYGYTF.

This clonotype was seen ten or more times. The V gene is TRBV15, the J gene TRBJ2-5; D is uncertain. The germline CDR1 and CDR2 sequences are LNHNV and YYDKDF (reference sequence). V dropped 7 bases and J dropped 7 bases, with 19 bases sitting between them. CDR3 length: 14 residues. The CDR3 loop reads CATTPEQSRGTQYF. As DNA, the CDR3 is TGTGCCACCACCCCCGAACAGTCGCGTGGGACCCAGTACTTC.

At least ten counts were recorded for this clonotype. The chain employs TRBV2 and TRBJ1-1; D is perhaps TRBD1 (5 bases). Trimming took 7 bases from V and 1 from J, leaving 13 bases between them. Germline CDR1 reads SNHLY; CDR2 reads FYNNEI. The CDR3 is 14 amino acids. CDR3 bases: TGTGCCAGCAAGCAAAATGGGGGGAACACTGAAGCTTTCTTT. Protein: CASKQNGGNTEAFF. The full variable domain, in which reference TRBV2 and TRBJ1-1 provide the parts outside the CDR3, is EPEVTQTPSHQVTQMGQEVILRCVPISNHLYFYWYRQILGQKVEFLVSFYNNEISEKSEIFDDQFSVERPDGSNFTLKIRSTKLEDSAMYFCASKQNGGNTEAFFGQGTRLTVV.

Turning to this clonotype: Mismatch with germline at one junction end may stem from a read error. The chain links TRBV5-1 to TRBJ2-7; tentative D call: TRBD2 (5 bases). The germline gives CDR1 SGHRS, CDR2 YFSETQ. The CDR3 extends over 15 amino acids. This CDR3 reads CACSPRTGSSYEQYF. The CDR3 bases are TGCGCCTGCAGCCCCCGGACGGGGAGCTCCTACGAGCAGTACTTC.

This clonotype has at least ten counts. The V gene is TRBV19, the J gene TRBJ1-2; weak D call: TRBD1 (6 bases). The germline gives CDR1 LNHDA, CDR2 SQIVND (reference sequence). V lost 5 bases and J 4 bases, leaving 20 bases between the germline ends. The CDR3 covers 16 residues. The DNA for the CDR3 is TGTGCCAGTAGTGACAACCGGGGGGCGCTCGGCTATGGCTACACCTTC. Protein product: CASSDNRGALGYGYTF. The full variable domain, in which reference TRBV19 and TRBJ1-2 provide the parts outside the CDR3, is DGGITQSPKYLFRKEGQNVTLSCEQNLNHDAMYWYRQDPGQGLRLIYYSQIVNDFQKGDIAEGYSVSREKKESFPLTVTSAQKNPTAFYLCASSDNRGALGYGYTFGSGTRLTVV.

Ten or more counts support this clonotype. The chain carries TRBV11-2 and TRBJ2-6; no definite D call. The V gene's germline CDR1 is SGHAT and CDR2 FQNNGV. Deletions cut 7 bases from V and 0 bases from J, with 19 bases between. This CDR3 contains 18 residues. CDR3 amino acids: CASTFRQVFSSGANVLTF. As DNA, the CDR3 is TGTGCCAGCACCTTCCGGCAGGTTTTTAGCTCTGGGGCCAACGTCCTGACTTTC.

This clonotype was detected a few times. This chain links TRBV7-2 with TRBJ1-1, with D perhaps TRBD1 (5 bases). Germline CDR1 reads SGHTA; CDR2 reads FQGNSA. The CDR3 has 12 residues. The V end was cut by 4 bases, the J end by 11 bases, with 14 bases between. The chain's CDR3 is CASSWGGAGAFF. CDR3 nucleotide sequence: TGTGCCAGCAGCTGGGGGGGTGCCGGGGCTTTCTTT.

This clonotype has just a few counts. The chain has TRBV20-1 and TRBJ2-2; 9 bases are shared with TRBD1. V lost 6 bases, J lost 4 bases, and 12 bases stayed unmatched. Looked up from germline, CDR1 is DFQATT and CDR2 is SNEGSKA (reference sequence). The CDR3 sequence is 16 residues long. As DNA, the CDR3 is TGCAGTGCCTCCCGGGCGCGGGACAGGGTCACCGGGGAGCTGTTTTTT. Protein sequence: CSASRARDRVTGELFF.

Ten or more counts support this clonotype. The chain employs TRBV19 and TRBJ1-5, with D unclear. The CDR3 has 13 residues. Germline assignment: CDR1 LNHDA and CDR2 SQIVND (reference sequence). The V and J ends lost 3 bases and 5 bases respectively, with 8 bases between them. The CDR3 spells CASSIGVYQPQHF. The CDR3 DNA reads TGTGCCAGTAGTATCGGCGTGTATCAGCCCCAGCATTTT. Full variable domain (rest looked up from reference TRBV19 and TRBJ1-5): DGGITQSPKYLFRKEGQNVTLSCEQNLNHDAMYWYRQDPGQGLRLIYYSQIVNDFQKGDIAEGYSVSREKKESFPLTVTSAQKNPTAFYLCASSIGVYQPQHFGDGTRLSIL.

This clonotype was seen only a few times. This chain connects TRBV27 to TRBJ2-7, with 8 positions matching TRBD1. J was trimmed by 4 bases and V by 5 bases; bases with no gene match: 10. From germline, CDR1 is MNHEY and CDR2 SMNVEV (reference sequence). This CDR3 comprises 15 residues. CDR3 in DNA: TGTGCCAGCAGTCCCAGGGGGCTTTTTAAATACGAGCAGTACTTC. Its translation: CASSPRGLFKYEQYF.

This clonotype was detected ten times or more. This sequence joins TRBV11-2 and TRBJ2-3; D is uncertain. From germline, CDR1 is SGHAT and CDR2 FQNNGV. The CDR3 consists of 13 residues. V shed 5 bases and J shed 5 bases, with 11 bases lying between them. CDR3 loop: CASSPRRGDTQYF. CDR3 nucleotide sequence: TGTGCCAGCAGCCCCCGCAGAGGAGATACGCAGTATTTT.

This clonotype has a count of ten or more. The chain joins TRBV7-9 to TRBJ2-7, with D tentatively TRBD1 or TRBD2 (5 bases each). Germline CDR1 reads SEHNR; CDR2 reads FQNEAQ (reference sequence). The V end was cut by 5 bases, the J end by 4 bases, with 27 bases between. The CDR3 is 18 amino acids. The CDR3 here is CASSARGGQGEWVYEQYF. DNA for the CDR3: TGTGCCAGCAGCGCAAGGGGCGGGCAGGGCGAGTGGGTTTACGAGCAGTACTTC.

The chain joins TRBV20-1 to TRBJ2-7; 7 bases match TRBD1. Germline V CDR1 and CDR2: DFQATT, SNEGSKA (reference sequence). J lost 3 bases, V lost 2 bases, and 10 bases had no gene match. This CDR3 contains 15 residues. CDR3: CSARRNDREFYEQYF. The CDR3 bases are TGCAGTGCTAGACGAAATGACAGGGAATTCTACGAGCAGTACTTC.

There are many counts of this clonotype. This rearrangement joins TRBV11-3 to TRBJ1-3; D remains unclear. CDR3 length: 14 residues. Germline CDR1 SGHNT, CDR2 YENEEA. Trimming left V 5 bases short and J 4 bases short, with 12 bases between. CDR3 DNA sequence: TGTGCCAGCAGCCCAAACGTTGGGGGAAACACCATATATTTT. Translating gives CASSPNVGGNTIYF.

This clonotype was detected many times. The V and J genes are TRBV24-1 and TRBJ2-2, with D hard to call. Germline-derived CDR1 and CDR2 are KGHDR and SFDVKD. The germline V and J ends were trimmed by 5 bases and 6 bases, with 15 bases remaining between them. There are 15 residues in the CDR3. CDR3 protein: CATSARISGAGELFF. The CDR3, as DNA: TGTGCCACCAGTGCGAGGATTTCAGGCGCCGGGGAGCTGTTTTTT.

This clonotype has at least ten counts. The genes are TRBV11-2 and TRBJ2-7; TRBD1 might be the D (6 bases). The ends were cut back, 2 bases at V and 7 bases at J, with 9 bases in the middle. CDR1 is SGHAT, CDR2 FQNNGV, per germline. The CDR3 contains 12 residues. The CDR3 is CASSLQGREQYF. The CDR3 DNA follows: TGTGCCAGCAGCTTACAGGGGCGGGAGCAGTACTTC.

This clonotype was counted many times. The chain recombines TRBV30 with TRBJ2-7; no clear D. Trimming left V 1 base short and J 0 bases short, with 7 bases between. The CDR3 contains 13 residues. Germline V gene lookup returns CDR1 GTSNPN and CDR2 SVGIG (reference sequence). CDR3: CAWSERSSYEQYF. The CDR3 coding sequence is TGTGCCTGGAGTGAGAGGAGCTCCTACGAGCAGTACTTC.

This clonotype was counted many times. CDR3 protein: CASSSTGTGGNNEQFF. For the CDR3, the DNA is TGTGCCAGCAGCAGCACCGGGACAGGGGGTAATAATGAGCAGTTCTTC. The chain combines TRBV7-9 with TRBJ2-1; 11 bases align to TRBD1. This CDR3 region has 16 residues. Germline-derived CDR1 and CDR2 are SEHNR and FQNEAQ (reference sequence). V was pared by 5 bases and J by 7 bases, with 10 bases of the junction left unmatched.